A single sample gave rise to the 12 T cell receptor beta chains below, sequenced in a study of cytomegalovirus exposure and HLA in healthy donors. Use of 60 Vbeta and 13 Jbeta primers characterized the PCR. The method was immunoSEQ multiplex PCR; TCRdb's version includes in-frame clones alone and lacks a portion of them. The sample shows roughly 43,000 clones, roughly 80% of them seen only once. Sequenced: PBMCs. These receptors were obtained from a young man in good health and CMV-seronegative.

J is TRBJ2-7 and V is TRBV6-6, with 9 bases lining up with TRBD1. Trimming removed 5 bases from V and 2 bases from J; junction bases left unmatched: 4. CDR1 is MNHNY, CDR2 SVGAGI, per germline (reference sequence). The CDR3 spans 14 residues. This CDR3 reads CASSLTGGAYEQYF. The CDR3 DNA reads TGTGCCAGCAGTCTCACAGGGGGCGCCTACGAGCAGTACTTC.

The J gene is TRBJ2-5, the V gene TRBV29-1; no firm D call. Germline CDR1 SQVTM, CDR2 ANQGSEA. The CDR3 spans 11 residues. Trimming removed 8 bases from V and 4 bases from J, with 11 bases in between. The CDR3 coding sequence is TGCAGCCCGCGGATATCAGAGACCCAGTACTTC. The encoded protein is CSPRISETQYF.

J is TRBJ2-5 and V is TRBV19, with 11 bases fitting TRBD1. Judging by the DNA end, TRBJ2-7 fits better; the J call may be wrong. The CDR3 length is 14 residues. The germline CDR1 and CDR2 sequences are LNHDA and SQIVND (reference sequence). CDR3 DNA sequence: TGTGCCAGCAAGGGGGGGACAGGGGGCTACGAGCAGTACTTC. Its protein product is CASKGGTGGYEQYF.

The rearrangement uses TRBV28 and TRBJ1-3, with TRBD1 matching 7 bases. The germline gives CDR1 MDHEN, CDR2 SYDVKM. The V gene end was trimmed by 3 bases and the J gene end by 0 bases; junction bases not matched to a gene: 5. The CDR3 length is 16 residues. The CDR3 bases are TGTGCCAGCAGTTTGGACAGGCGAAGCTCTGGAAACACCATATATTTT. This encodes CASSLDRRSSGNTIYF.

V and J are TRBV11-3 and TRBJ2-7, with a weak D call TRBD2 (6 bases). This CDR3 has 15 residues. Looked up from germline, CDR1 is SGHNT and CDR2 is YENEEA. Trimming stripped 4 bases from V and 0 bases from J, with 13 bases between. The CDR3: CASSSGTQSSYEQYF. DNA of the CDR3: TGTGCCAGCAGCTCCGGGACTCAGAGCTCCTACGAGCAGTACTTC.

This rearrangement joins TRBV28 to TRBJ1-2; 11 nucleotides align to TRBD1. V was pared by 4 bases and J by 6 bases, with 10 bases of the junction left unmatched. CDR1 is MDHEN and CDR2 is SYDVKM in the germline V gene. CDR3 size: 16 residues. CDR3 region: CASSSRPGQGGNGYTF. CDR3 sequence (DNA): TGTGCCAGCAGTTCGCGACCGGGACAGGGGGGTAATGGCTACACCTTC.

This chain connects TRBV5-1 to TRBJ2-5; 11 bases agree with TRBD2. The CDR3 has 14 amino acids. CDR1 is SGHRS, CDR2 YFSETQ, per germline. The V gene end was trimmed by 4 bases and the J gene end by 4 bases; junction bases not matched to a gene: 3. CDR3 region: CASSIGLAGETQYF. As DNA, the CDR3 is TGCGCCAGCAGCATCGGACTAGCGGGAGAGACCCAGTACTTC.

The chain has TRBV27 and TRBJ2-7; a weak D match, TRBD2 (5 bases). The CDR3 is 13 amino acids. Germline CDR1 reads MNHEY; CDR2 reads SMNVEV (reference sequence). Trimming took off 5 bases at V and 4 bases at J, with 12 bases between the two ends. Here the CDR3 reads CASSVNGDYEQYF. CDR3 bases: TGTGCCAGCAGTGTGAACGGGGATTACGAGCAGTACTTC.

This sequence joins TRBV6-1 and TRBJ2-7; 8 bases match TRBD1. J was trimmed by 7 bases and V by 2 bases; bases with no gene match: 19. The CDR3 sequence is 18 residues long. Germline V gene sequence: CDR1 MNHNS, CDR2 SASEGT. The CDR3 nucleotides read TGTGCCAGCAGTGAAAGGGATAGGACAGGGCCAGCCCCTCGGGAGCAGTACTTC. This gives the protein CASSERDRTGPAPREQYF.

This sequence joins TRBV4-2 and TRBJ2-5, with 11 nucleotides matching TRBD2. V lost 1 base to trimming and J lost 2 bases; unmatched junction nucleotides: 6. Germline CDR1 reads LGHNA; CDR2 reads YNFKEQ. The CDR3 runs to 17 residues. This chain's CDR3 is CASSQASGTSGQETQYF. CDR3 nucleotide sequence: TGTGCCAGCAGCCAAGCTAGCGGGACTAGCGGACAAGAGACCCAGTACTTC.

J is TRBJ2-3 and V is TRBV4-2; D might be TRBD2 (7 bases). Germline V gives CDR1 LGHNA, CDR2 YNFKEQ. CDR3 length: 16 residues. The V end lost 4 bases, the J end lost 2 bases, and 16 bases lay between the germline ends. CDR3 DNA sequence: TGTGCCAGCAGCCCGGGGGGCGGAAAAGACACAGATACGCAGTATTTT. Translating gives CASSPGGGKDTDTQYF.

CDR3 residues: CASSRTSGTGEQYF. As DNA, the CDR3 is TGTGCCAGCAGCAGAACTAGCGGGACAGGAGAGCAGTACTTC. The rearrangement links TRBV11-1 to TRBJ2-7, with 10 bases fitting TRBD2. The V and J ends lost 5 bases and 7 bases, in that order; junction bases with no gene match: 8. Germline V gene sequence: CDR1 SGHAT, CDR2 FQDESV (reference sequence). This CDR3 region has 14 residues.